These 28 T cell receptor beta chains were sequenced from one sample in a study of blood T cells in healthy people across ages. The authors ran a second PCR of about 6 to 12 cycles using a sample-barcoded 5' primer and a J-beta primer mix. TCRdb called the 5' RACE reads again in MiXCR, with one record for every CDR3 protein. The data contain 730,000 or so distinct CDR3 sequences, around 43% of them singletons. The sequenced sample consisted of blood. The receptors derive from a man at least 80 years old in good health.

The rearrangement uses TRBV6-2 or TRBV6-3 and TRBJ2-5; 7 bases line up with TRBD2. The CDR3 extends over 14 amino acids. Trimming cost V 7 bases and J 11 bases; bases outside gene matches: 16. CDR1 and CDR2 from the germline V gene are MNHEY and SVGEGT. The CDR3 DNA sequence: TGTGCCAGCACTAGAACGGGACTACAAGGTTTGCAGTACTTC. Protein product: CASTRTGLQGLQYF.

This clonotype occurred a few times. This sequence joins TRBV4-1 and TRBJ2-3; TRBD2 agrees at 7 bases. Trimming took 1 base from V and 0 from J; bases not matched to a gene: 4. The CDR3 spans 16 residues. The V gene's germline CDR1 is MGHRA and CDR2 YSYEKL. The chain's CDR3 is CASSQGGSGSTDTQYF. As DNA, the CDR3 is TGCGCCAGCAGCCAAGGAGGTAGCGGGAGCACAGATACGCAGTATTTT.

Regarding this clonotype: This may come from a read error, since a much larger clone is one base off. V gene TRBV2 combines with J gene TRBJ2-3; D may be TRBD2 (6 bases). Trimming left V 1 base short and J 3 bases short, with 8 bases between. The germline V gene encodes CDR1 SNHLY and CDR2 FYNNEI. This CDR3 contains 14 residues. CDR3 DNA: TGTGCCAGCAGTGAAGGGGGGAGGACAGATACGCAGTATTTT. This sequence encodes CASSEGGRTDTQYF.

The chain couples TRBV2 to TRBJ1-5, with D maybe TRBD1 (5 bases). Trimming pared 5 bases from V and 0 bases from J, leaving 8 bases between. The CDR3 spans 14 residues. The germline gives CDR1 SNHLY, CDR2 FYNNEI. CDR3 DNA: TGTGCCAGCAGTAGGACAATTAGCAATCAGCCCCAGCATTTT. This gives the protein CASSRTISNQPQHF.

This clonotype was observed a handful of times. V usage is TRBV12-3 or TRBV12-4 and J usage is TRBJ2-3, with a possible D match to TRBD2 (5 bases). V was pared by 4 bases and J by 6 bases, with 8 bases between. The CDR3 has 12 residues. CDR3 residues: CASSSIADTQYF. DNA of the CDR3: TGTGCCAGCAGTTCCATAGCGGATACGCAGTATTTT.

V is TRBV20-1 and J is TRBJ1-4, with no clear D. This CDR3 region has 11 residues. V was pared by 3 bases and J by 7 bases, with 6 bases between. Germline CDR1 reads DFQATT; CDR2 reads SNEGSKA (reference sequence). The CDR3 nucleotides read TGCAGTGCTAGCCAGACTGAAAAACTGTTTTTT. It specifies CSASQTEKLFF.

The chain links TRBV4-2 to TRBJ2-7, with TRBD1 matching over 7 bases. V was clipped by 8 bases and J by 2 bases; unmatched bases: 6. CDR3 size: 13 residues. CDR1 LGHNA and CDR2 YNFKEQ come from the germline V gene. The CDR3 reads CASGTVNPYEQYF. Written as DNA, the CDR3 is TGTGCCAGCGGGACAGTGAACCCCTACGAGCAGTACTTC.

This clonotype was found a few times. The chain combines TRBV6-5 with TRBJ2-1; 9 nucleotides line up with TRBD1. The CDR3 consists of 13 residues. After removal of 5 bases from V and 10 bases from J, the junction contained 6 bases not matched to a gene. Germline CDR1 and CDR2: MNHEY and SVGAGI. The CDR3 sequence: CASSRDREKEQFF. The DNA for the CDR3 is TGTGCCAGCAGTAGGGACAGGGAGAAAGAGCAGTTCTTC.

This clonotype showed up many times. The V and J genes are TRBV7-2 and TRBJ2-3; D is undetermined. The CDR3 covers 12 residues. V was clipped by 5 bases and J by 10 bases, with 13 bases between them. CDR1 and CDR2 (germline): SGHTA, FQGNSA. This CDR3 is CASSLDSAAQYF. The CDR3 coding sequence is TGTGCCAGCAGCCTAGACTCGGCGGCGCAGTATTTT.

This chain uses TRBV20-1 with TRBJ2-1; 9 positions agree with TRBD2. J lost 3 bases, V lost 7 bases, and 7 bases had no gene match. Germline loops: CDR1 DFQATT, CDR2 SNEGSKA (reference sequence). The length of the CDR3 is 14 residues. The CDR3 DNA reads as TGCAGTGGGCGGGAGGGCCGCTACTACAATGAGCAGTTCTTC. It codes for CSGREGRYYNEQFF.

The CDR3 DNA follows: TGTGCCAGCAGTTTAAGCGGGGACTCTAATCAGCCCCAGCATTTT. Translating it yields CASSLSGDSNQPQHF. V is TRBV28 and J is TRBJ1-5; D might be TRBD1 (5 bases). The CDR3 has 15 residues. CDR1 and CDR2 (germline): MDHEN, SYDVKM. The V end was cut by 2 bases, the J end by 4 bases, with 12 bases between. Full variable domain (missing parts from reference TRBV28 and TRBJ1-5): DVKVTQSSRYLVKRTGEKVFLECVQDMDHENMFWYRQDPGLGLRLIYFSYDVKMKEKGDIPEGYSVSREKKERFSLILESASTNQTSMYLCASSLSGDSNQPQHFGDGTRLSIL.

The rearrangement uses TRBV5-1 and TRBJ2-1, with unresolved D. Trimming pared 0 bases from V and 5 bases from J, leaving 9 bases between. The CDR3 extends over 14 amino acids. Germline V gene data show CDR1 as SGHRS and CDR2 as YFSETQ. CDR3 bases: TGCGCCAGCAGCTTGGAGCCGGATAACAATGAGCAGTTCTTC. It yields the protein CASSLEPDNNEQFF.

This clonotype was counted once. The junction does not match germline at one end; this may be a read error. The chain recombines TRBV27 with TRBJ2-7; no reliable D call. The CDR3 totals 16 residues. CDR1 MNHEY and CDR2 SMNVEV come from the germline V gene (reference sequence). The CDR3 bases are TGTGCCAGCAGTTCCAGAGAATGGGTTCACTCCTACGAGCGGTACTTC. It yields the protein CASSSREWVHSYERYF.

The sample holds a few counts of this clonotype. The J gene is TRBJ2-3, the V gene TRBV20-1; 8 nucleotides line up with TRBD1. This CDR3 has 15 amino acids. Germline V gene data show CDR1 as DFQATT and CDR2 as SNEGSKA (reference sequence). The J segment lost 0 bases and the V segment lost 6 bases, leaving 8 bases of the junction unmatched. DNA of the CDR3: TGCAGTGCCCATCAGGGGGCGCGAAGCACAGATACGCAGTATTTT. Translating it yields CSAHQGARSTDTQYF.

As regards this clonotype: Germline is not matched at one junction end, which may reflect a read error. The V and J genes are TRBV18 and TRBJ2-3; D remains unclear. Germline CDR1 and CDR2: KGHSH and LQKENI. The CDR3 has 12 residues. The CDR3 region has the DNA TGTGCCCGCTCACCAAGCACAGATACGCAGTATTTT. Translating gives CARSPSTDTQYF. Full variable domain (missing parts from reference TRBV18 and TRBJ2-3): NAGVMQNPRHLVRRRGQEARLRCSPMKGHSHVYWYRQLPEEGLKFMVYLQKENIIDESGMPKERFSAEFPKEGPSILRIQQVVRGDSAAYFCARSPSTDTQYFGPGTRLTVL.

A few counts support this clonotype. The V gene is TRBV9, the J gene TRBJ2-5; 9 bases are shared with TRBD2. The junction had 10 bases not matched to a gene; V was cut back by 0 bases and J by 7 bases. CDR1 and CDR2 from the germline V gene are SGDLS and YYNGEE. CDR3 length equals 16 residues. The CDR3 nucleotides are TGTGCCAGCAGCGTAGACAGGCTAGCGGGACCCTCGACCCAGTACTTC. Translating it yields CASSVDRLAGPSTQYF.

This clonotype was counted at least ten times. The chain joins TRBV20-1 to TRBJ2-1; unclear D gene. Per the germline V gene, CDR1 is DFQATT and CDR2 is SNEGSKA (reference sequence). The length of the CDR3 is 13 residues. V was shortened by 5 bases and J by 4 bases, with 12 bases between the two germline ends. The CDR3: CSAPSTAYNEQFF. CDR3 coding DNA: TGCAGTGCTCCCTCAACAGCATACAATGAGCAGTTCTTC.

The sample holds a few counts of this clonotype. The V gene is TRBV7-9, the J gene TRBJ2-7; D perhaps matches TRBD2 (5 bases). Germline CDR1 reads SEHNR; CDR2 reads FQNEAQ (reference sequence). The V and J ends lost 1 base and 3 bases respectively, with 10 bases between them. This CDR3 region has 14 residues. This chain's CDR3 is CASSLESSGYEQYF. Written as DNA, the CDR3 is TGTGCCAGCAGCTTAGAGTCCAGCGGCTACGAGCAGTACTTC.

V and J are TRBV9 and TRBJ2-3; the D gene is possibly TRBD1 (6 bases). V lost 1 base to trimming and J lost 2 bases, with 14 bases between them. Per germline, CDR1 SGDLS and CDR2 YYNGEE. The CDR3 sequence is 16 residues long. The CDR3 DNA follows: TGTGCCAGCAGCGTAAATAGGGACACCACCACAGATACGCAGTATTTT. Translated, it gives CASSVNRDTTTDTQYF.

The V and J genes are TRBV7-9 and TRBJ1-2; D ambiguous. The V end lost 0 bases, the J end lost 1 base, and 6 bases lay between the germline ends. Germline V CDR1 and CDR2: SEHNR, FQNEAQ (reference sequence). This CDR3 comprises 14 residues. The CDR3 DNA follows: TGTGCCAGCAGCTTAGCAGCAGATAACTATGGCTACACCTTC. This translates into CASSLAADNYGYTF.

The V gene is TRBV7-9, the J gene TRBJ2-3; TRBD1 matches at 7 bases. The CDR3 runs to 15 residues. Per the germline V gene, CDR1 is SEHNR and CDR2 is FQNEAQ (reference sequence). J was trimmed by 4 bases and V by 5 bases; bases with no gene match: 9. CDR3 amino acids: CASSAISRGPDTQYF. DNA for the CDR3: TGTGCCAGCAGCGCAATCTCGAGGGGGCCAGATACGCAGTATTTT. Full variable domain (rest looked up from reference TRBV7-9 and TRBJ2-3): DTGVSQNPRHKITKRGQNVTFRCDPISEHNRLYWYRQTLGQGPEFLTYFQNEAQLEKSRLLSDRFSAERPKGSFSTLEIQRTEQGDSAMYLCASSAISRGPDTQYFGPGTRLTVL.

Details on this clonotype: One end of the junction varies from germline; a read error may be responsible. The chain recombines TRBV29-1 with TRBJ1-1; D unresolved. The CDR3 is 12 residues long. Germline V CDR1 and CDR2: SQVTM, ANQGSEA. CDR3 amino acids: CSVDSGNTEAFF. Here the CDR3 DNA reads TGTAGCGTTGATTCAGGGAACACTGAAGCTTTCTTT.

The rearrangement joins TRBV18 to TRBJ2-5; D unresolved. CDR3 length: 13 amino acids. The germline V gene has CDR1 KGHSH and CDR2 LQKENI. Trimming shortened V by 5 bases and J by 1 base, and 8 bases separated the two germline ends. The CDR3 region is CASSATIQETQYF. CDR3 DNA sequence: TGTGCCAGCTCAGCGACAATCCAAGAGACCCAGTACTTC.

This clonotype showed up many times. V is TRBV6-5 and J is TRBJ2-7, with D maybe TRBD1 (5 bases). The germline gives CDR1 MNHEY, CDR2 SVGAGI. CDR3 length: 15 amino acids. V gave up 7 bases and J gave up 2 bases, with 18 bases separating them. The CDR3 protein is CASTTQGEGTYEQYF. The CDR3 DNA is TGTGCCAGCACTACCCAGGGCGAAGGAACCTACGAGCAGTACTTC.

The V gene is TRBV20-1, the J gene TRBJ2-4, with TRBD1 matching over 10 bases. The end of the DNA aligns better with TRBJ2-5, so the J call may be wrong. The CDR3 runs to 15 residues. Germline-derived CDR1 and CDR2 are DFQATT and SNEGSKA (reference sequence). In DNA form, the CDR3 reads TGCAGTGCTCCCCCCGGGACAGGGGAGGATGAGACCCAGTACTTC. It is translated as CSAPPGTGEDETQYF.

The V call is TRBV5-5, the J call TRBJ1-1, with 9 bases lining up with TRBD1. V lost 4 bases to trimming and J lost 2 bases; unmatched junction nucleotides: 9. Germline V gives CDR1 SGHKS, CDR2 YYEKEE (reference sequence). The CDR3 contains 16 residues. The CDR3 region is CASSKGDRVFNTEAFF. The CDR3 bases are TGTGCCAGCAGCAAGGGGGACAGGGTTTTTAACACTGAAGCTTTCTTT.

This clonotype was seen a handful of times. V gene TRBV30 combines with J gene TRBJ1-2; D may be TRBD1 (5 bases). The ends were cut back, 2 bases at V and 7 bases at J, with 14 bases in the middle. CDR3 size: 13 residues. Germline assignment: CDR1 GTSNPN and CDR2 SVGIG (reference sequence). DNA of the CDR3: TGTGCCTGGAGTCCCCAGGGACGCGCTGGCTACACCTTC. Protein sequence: CAWSPQGRAGYTF.

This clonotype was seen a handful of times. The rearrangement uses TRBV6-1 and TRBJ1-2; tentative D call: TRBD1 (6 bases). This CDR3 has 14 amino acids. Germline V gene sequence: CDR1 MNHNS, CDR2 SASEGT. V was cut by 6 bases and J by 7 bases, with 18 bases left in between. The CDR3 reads CASRKTGPGAGYTF. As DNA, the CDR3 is TGTGCCAGCAGGAAAACGGGGCCAGGGGCTGGCTACACCTTC.